These T cell receptor beta chains were read from a single sample in a study of response to subunit inactivated influenza vaccine. TCRdb redid the calling of the RT-PCR reads with MiXCR, one entry per CDR3 protein. The sample comprises about half a million distinct CDR3 sequences, 25% of which are singletons, and approximately 1.9% rests with the top ten. Specimen: CD4+ T cells sorted from PBMCs, collected 5 to 6 days after vaccination. These receptors were collected from a man in his forties or fifties who received an inactivated influenza vaccine. The CDR3 runs from the conserved cysteine through the conserved F or W. A D gene is named only where the DNA matches it firmly. Expanded clones are given a class, and other clones once, few, many or no size at all.

few	TRBV12-3/TRBV12-4	TRBJ1-1	NA	TGTGCCAGCAGTTCTCACAGGGTTGGGGTGATTGAAGCTTTCTTT	CASSSHRVGVIEAFF
NA	TRBV5-5	TRBJ1-5	NA	TGTGCCAGCAGATTGTCAGGGGATAGCAATCAGCCCCAGCATTTT	CASRLSGDSNQPQHF
NA	TRBV10-3	TRBJ2-2	NA	TGTGCCATCAGTGAGTCGGCACCGAACACCGGGGAGCTGTTTTTT	CAISESAPNTGELFF
few	TRBV7-9	TRBJ1-1	NA	TGTGCCAGCAGCTTATTCCAGGGGACTGAAGCTTTCTTT	CASSLFQGTEAFF
many	TRBV3-1	TRBJ1-1	NA	TGTGCCAGCAGTTCATCACCGAACACTGAAGCTTTCTTT	CASSSSPNTEAFF
NA	TRBV6-1	TRBJ1-4	NA	TGTGCCAGCAGCCACAGATCAACTAATGAAAAACTGTTTTTT	CASSHRSTNEKLFF
NA	TRBV30	TRBJ2-5	TRBD1	TGTGCCTGTACAGCAAGGGGGCCAGAGACCCAGTACTTC	CACTARGPETQYF
few	TRBV5-1	TRBJ2-7	TRBD1	TGCGCCAGCAGCTTGGGTGGACAGGGGCCCTACGAGCAGTACTTC	CASSLGGQGPYEQYF
few	TRBV6-2/TRBV6-3	TRBJ2-7	NA	TGTGCCACCCTTTATGTCCCGGAGTTCGAGCAGTACTTC	CATLYVPEFEQYF
many	TRBV29-1	TRBJ1-5	NA	TGCAGCGCTGGACAGCCGAATCAGCCCCAGCATTTT	CSAGQPNQPQHF
NA	TRBV5-6	TRBJ1-2	NA	TGTGCCAGCAGTCCTCGTGTGAGTGGTGCTAACTATGGCTACACCTTC	CASSPRVSGANYGYTF
NA	TRBV28	TRBJ2-5	NA	TGTGCCAGCAGTCCACCCCAGCGGAAAAGGGAGACCCAGTACTTC	CASSPPQRKRETQYF
NA	TRBV4-3	TRBJ2-2	NA	TGCGCCAGCAGCCGCGCCGGTACTGCGAACACCGGGGAGCTGTTTTTT	CASSRAGTANTGELFF
few	TRBV3-1	TRBJ2-7	TRBD2	TGTGCCAGCAGCGCGCGGGGGGGAGACTCCTACGAGCAGTACTTC	CASSARGGDSYEQYF
NA	TRBV20-1	TRBJ2-1	TRBD2	TGCAGTGCCCAATCCGGGACTAGTTCTTTGAATGAGCAGTTCTTC	CSAQSGTSSLNEQFF
NA	TRBV21-1	TRBJ2-1	NA	TGTGCCAGCAGTACCCGGGACAGGAAAGGTCCCCAGCAGTTCTTC	CASSTRDRKGPQQFF
NA	TRBV5-5	TRBJ2-3	TRBD1	TGTGCCAGCAGCAAAACAGGGGAAGCAGATACGCAGTATTTT	CASSKTGEADTQYF
NA	TRBV20-1	TRBJ2-3	NA	TGCAGTGCTAGAATCGCCCGGGGCACAGATACGCAGTATTTT	CSARIARGTDTQYF
few	TRBV5-1	TRBJ2-5	TRBD1	TGCGCCAGCAGCTCGAGCAGAGGGGGCCGGGAGACCCAGTACTTC	CASSSSRGGRETQYF
NA	TRBV10-3	TRBJ2-1	NA	TGTGCCATCGGCGGACAGAGGTCCTACAATGAGCAGTTCTTC	CAIGGQRSYNEQFF
few	TRBV7-9	TRBJ2-7	TRBD1	TGTGCCAGCAGCATAACTGGGACAGACGGGGAGCAGTACTTC	CASSITGTDGEQYF
NA	TRBV5-1	TRBJ2-1	TRBD2	TGCGCCAGCAGCTTGAGTCCTAGCGGGGGTAACAATGAGCAGTTCTTC	CASSLSPSGGNNEQFF
many	TRBV20-1	TRBJ2-3	NA	TGCAGTGTGGGGGACACCACCGGAGGGACAGATACGCAGTATTTT	CSVGDTTGGTDTQYF
few	TRBV6-2/TRBV6-3	TRBJ2-7	NA	TGTGCCAGCAGTTACGGAGGCGGAAACAACTACGAGCAGTACTTC	CASSYGGGNNYEQYF
few	TRBV6-1	TRBJ2-2	NA	TGTGCCAGCAGTGAGGTACAGAACACCGGGGAGCTGTTTTTT	CASSEVQNTGELFF
NA	TRBV28	TRBJ2-5	TRBD2	TGTGCCAGCAGTCCCTGGACTAGCGGCAGGCAAGAGACCCAGTACTTC	CASSPWTSGRQETQYF
NA	TRBV25-1	TRBJ2-2	TRBD1	TGTGCCAGCAGTGGGGGACAGGATTATTCCGGGGAGCTGTTTTTT	CASSGGQDYSGELFF
few	TRBV15	TRBJ1-2	NA	TGTGCCACCAGCAGAGATCGTAGACAGATCGATGGCTACACCTTC	CATSRDRRQIDGYTF
NA	TRBV9	TRBJ1-1	TRBD1	TGTGCCAGCAGCGTAGGGGACAGGGGAAGGAGAGCTTTCTTT	CASSVGDRGRRAFF
few	TRBV29-1	TRBJ1-1	TRBD1	TGCAGCGTTGCCCCCAGACAGGGCCTAACTGAAGCTTTCTTT	CSVAPRQGLTEAFF
NA	TRBV20-1	TRBJ2-1	NA	TGCAGTGCTAGGGACCCTAATTCCGCTGAGCAGTTCTTC	CSARDPNSAEQFF